This T cell receptor beta chain was found in a study of T-cell reconstitution after alpha-beta-depleted transplantation in children. Study findings and constraints: In patients about two months after transplant, alpha-beta T cells reportedly arose from several hundred expanded graft clones. T-cell counts and diversity were attributed mostly to newly produced T cells one year after transplant.

A library of TCRbeta sequences, prepared with unique molecular identifiers, was generated. One entry per CDR3 protein, called by TCRdb with MiXCR from the PCR reads. Among about 420,000 distinct CDR3 sequences listed, about a sixth were seen once. A word on this clonotype: The antigen is undetermined.

The receptor comes from a boy younger than two who had a stem cell transplant for Wiskott-Aldrich syndrome, so the T cells may come from the graft donor. The sequencing used PBMCs, mostly from graft donor cells, collected 360 days after TCRalphabeta/CD19-depleted stem cell transplant.

CDR3 sequence reads: CASRGKGKGAAANEQFF. CDR3 in DNA: TGTGCCAGCAGGGGCAAGGGTAAGGGAGCCGCCGCCAATGAGCAGTTCTTC. The chain is built from TRBV6-2 or TRBV6-3 and TRBJ2-1; TRBD2 might be the D (5 bases). V dropped 6 bases and J dropped 6 bases, with 24 bases sitting between them. Germline CDR1 is MNHEY and CDR2 is SVGEGT. The CDR3 is made up of 17 amino acids.